Presented here are 27 T cell receptor beta chains from one specimen sequenced in a study of shared clonotypes between healthy human individuals. Libraries were prepared by immunoSEQ multiplex PCR; TCRdb keeps only in-frame clonotypes and omits some of them. The sample holds some 490,000 clones, roughly 80% seen once. Sequencing was performed on PBMCs. The receptors originated from a woman between 40 and 55 years old in good health. Some clones in this sample may be carry-over from other donors' samples.

This clone was seen more than once but under ten times. This sequence joins TRBV28 and TRBJ1-5; D may be TRBD1 (5 bases). Germline lookup yields CDR1 MDHEN and CDR2 SYDVKM. Trimming removed 4 bases from V and 3 bases from J, with 7 bases in between. The length of the CDR3 is 13 residues. The CDR3 region is CASSSQVNQPQHF. The CDR3 nucleotides are TGTGCCAGCAGTTCACAGGTCAATCAGCCCCAGCATTTT. Full variable domain (rest looked up from reference TRBV28 and TRBJ1-5): DVKVTQSSRYLVKRTGEKVFLECVQDMDHENMFWYRQDPGLGLRLIYFSYDVKMKEKGDIPEGYSVSREKKERFSLILESASTNQTSMYLCASSSQVNQPQHFGDGTRLSIL.

This sequence joins TRBV27 and TRBJ2-7; the match to TRBD2 covers 8 bases. With 5 bases clipped from V and 2 bases from J, the junction kept 5 bases outside the gene matches. The germline V gene encodes CDR1 MNHEY and CDR2 SMNVEV (reference sequence). This CDR3 is built from 14 residues. The CDR3 region is CASSTSGRTYEQYF. As DNA, the CDR3 is TGTGCCAGCAGTACTAGCGGACGAACCTACGAGCAGTACTTC.

This clone was picked up one time. CDR3 DNA: TGTGCCAGCTCCTTCACCATAGCAGAAGAGACCCAGTACTTC. The encoded protein is CASSFTIAEETQYF. The chain couples TRBV18 to TRBJ2-5; no clear D. The length of the CDR3 is 14 residues. Per germline, CDR1 KGHSH and CDR2 LQKENI. The V end was cut by 6 bases, the J end by 3 bases, with 14 bases between.

As regards this clone: Since a far larger clone is one base different, this is likely a read error. The genes are TRBV30 and TRBJ2-7; the D call may be TRBD1 or TRBD2 (5 bases each). Germline CDR1 reads GTSNPN; CDR2 reads SVGIG (reference sequence). V lost 3 bases to trimming and J lost 2 bases, with 23 bases between them. CDR3 length: 17 amino acids. DNA for the CDR3: TGTGCCTGGAGGTGGGACCACGGGACGTTAAGACCCTACGAGCAGTACTTC. It is translated as CAWRWDHGTLRPYEQYF. The full variable domain, its missing parts supplied by reference TRBV30 and TRBJ2-7, is SQTIHQWPATLVQPVGSPLSLECTVEGTSNPNLYWYRQAAGRGLQLLFYSVGIGQISSEVPQNLSASRPQDRQFILSSKKLLLSDSGFYLCAWRWDHGTLRPYEQYFGPGTRLTVT.

The chain is built from TRBV4-1 and TRBJ1-2, with a weak D call TRBD1 (5 bases). The CDR3 has 15 residues. Germline lookup yields CDR1 MGHRA and CDR2 YSYEKL. The V end lost 1 base, the J end lost 4 bases, and 13 bases lay between the germline ends. The CDR3 reads CASSQGDSLSYGYTF. The DNA for the CDR3 is TGCGCCAGCAGCCAAGGCGACAGCCTCTCCTATGGCTACACCTTC.

This clone was found many times. Other nucleotide sequences in the sample specify the same CDR3. The gene calls are TRBV2 and TRBJ2-4; no definite D call. The CDR3 totals 14 residues. Looked up from germline, CDR1 is SNHLY and CDR2 is FYNNEI. With 4 bases removed from V and 0 bases from J, the gap between germline ends came to 7 bases. This chain's CDR3 is CASSGSLAKNIQYF. CDR3 sequence (DNA): TGTGCCAGCAGTGGCTCCCTAGCCAAAAACATTCAGTACTTC.

The CDR3 sequence is CASSQGWNTEAFF. The DNA of the CDR3 is TGTGCCAGCAGCCAAGGGTGGAACACTGAAGCTTTCTTT. The chain combines TRBV14 with TRBJ1-1; D ambiguous. The CDR3 consists of 13 residues. The V gene lost 1 base and the J gene lost 1 base, with 4 bases spanning the gap. Germline V gives CDR1 SGHDN, CDR2 FVKESK.

This clone came up many times. The sample carries other DNA sequences with the same CDR3. The genes are TRBV21-1 and TRBJ2-4; the table calls TRBD2, which could not be checked here. TRBV21-1 is recorded as a pseudogene. The CDR3 consists of 17 residues. CDR3 in amino acids: CASSTCSGGLAKNIQYF. DNA for the CDR3: TGTGCCAGCAGCACCTGTAGCGGGGGACTAGCCAAAAACATTCAGTACTTC.

The chain combines TRBV12-5 with TRBJ2-1; TRBD2 aligns across 14 bases. J gave up 8 bases and V 2 bases, and 8 bases lay outside the gene matches. From germline, CDR1 is LGHNT and CDR2 FRNRAP. The CDR3 totals 17 residues. The CDR3 DNA is TGTGCTAGTGGTTTGCGGGGGACTAGCGGGAGTGTCTATGAGCAGTTCTTC. Its translation is CASGLRGTSGSVYEQFF.

As for this clone: It differs at one base from a far larger clone, so likely a read error. The sample has other DNA sequences that encode this CDR3 too. The chain uses TRBV29-1 and TRBJ1-5; 8 bases are a match to TRBD1. Germline V gene sequence: CDR1 SQVTM, CDR2 ANQGSEA. This CDR3 spans 14 amino acids. The CDR3 region has the DNA TGCAGCGTTGATGGGACAGGTCCCCTGCGGCCCCAGCATTTC. Translated: CSVDGTGPLRPQHF.

The genes are TRBV27 and TRBJ2-3; D ambiguous. Germline CDR1 and CDR2: MNHEY and SMNVEV (reference sequence). V lost 5 bases and J lost 3, with 3 bases in between. The CDR3 sequence is 11 residues long. The CDR3 coding sequence is TGTGCCAGCAGTCCGACAGATACGCAGTATTTT. Amino acid sequence: CASSPTDTQYF.

This clone has just a few counts. In the same sample, other DNA sequences code for this CDR3. The chain uses TRBV30 and TRBJ1-1; weak D call: TRBD1 (5 bases). Germline V lookup: CDR1 GTSNPN, CDR2 SVGIG (reference sequence). V was cut by 2 bases and J by 0 bases, with 7 bases left in between. This CDR3 has 13 residues. The CDR3 DNA reads TGTGCCTGGAGTAGACAGATGAACACTGAAGCTTTCTTT. Its translation: CAWSRQMNTEAFF. Looking up the rest from reference TRBV30 and TRBJ1-1 gives the full variable domain: SQTIHQWPATLVQPVGSPLSLECTVEGTSNPNLYWYRQAAGRGLQLLFYSVGIGQISSEVPQNLSASRPQDRQFILSSKKLLLSDSGFYLCAWSRQMNTEAFFGQGTRLTVV.

Turning to this clone: Only one base separates this from a far larger clonotype, so it likely reflects a read error. The V call is TRBV14, the J call TRBJ1-1; tentative D call: TRBD1 (6 bases). The length of the CDR3 is 17 residues. Germline V gene lookup returns CDR1 SGHDN and CDR2 FVKESK. The V end was cut by 0 bases, the J end by 3 bases, with 17 bases between. Here the CDR3 reads CASSQDRGRGGDTEAFF. DNA of the CDR3: TGTGCCAGCAGCCAAGACAGAGGGCGAGGGGGGGACACTGAAGCTTTCTTT.

This chain connects TRBV7-6 to TRBJ2-5; TRBD1 might be the D (6 bases). Germline CDR1 and CDR2: SGHVS and FNYEAQ. This CDR3 has 16 residues. V was clipped by 5 bases and J by 7 bases, with 23 bases between them. This chain's CDR3 is CASSPTLEGTRGTQYF. The CDR3 DNA reads TGTGCCAGCAGCCCCACTTTAGAGGGGACAAGAGGGACCCAGTACTTC.

As concerns this clone: A far larger clone is only one base removed, so a read error is likely. The rearrangement joins TRBV29-1 to TRBJ2-7; 9 bases line up with TRBD1. CDR1 is SQVTM, CDR2 ANQGSEA, per germline. The CDR3 is 13 amino acids. CDR3 in DNA: TGCAGCGTGGGGGGACAGGGCGTATACGTGCAGTACTTC. This gives the protein CSVGGQGVYVQYF.

The chain employs TRBV30 and TRBJ2-2, with 7 bases aligning to TRBD1. Germline loops: CDR1 GTSNPN, CDR2 SVGIG (reference sequence). This CDR3 is built from 15 residues. J lost 4 bases, V lost 0 bases, and 5 bases had no gene match. As DNA, the CDR3 is TGTGCCTGGAGTGTAGCGAGGGGGCCCACCGGGGAGCTGTTTTTT. Its protein product is CAWSVARGPTGELFF.

Notes on this clone: This likely came from a read error, as a far larger clone is one base away. The sample carries other DNA sequences with the same CDR3. The CDR3, as DNA: TGTGCCAGCAGCTTCCAGGGTTTTGACACCGAAGCTTTCTTT. Translation: CASSFQGFDTEAFF. The rearrangement joins TRBV7-2 to TRBJ1-1; tentatively, D is TRBD1 (5 bases). The germline V gene encodes CDR1 SGHTA and CDR2 FQGNSA. The length of the CDR3 is 14 residues.

J is TRBJ1-5 and V is TRBV7-8; the D is unclear. The V gene's germline CDR1 is SGHVS and CDR2 FQNEAQ. V lost 2 bases to trimming and J lost 3 bases, with 11 bases between them. The CDR3 has 15 residues. CDR3 residues: CASSLRASSNQPQHF. The CDR3 DNA sequence: TGTGCCAGCAGCTTACGCGCCAGTTCCAATCAGCCCCAGCATTTT.

Remarks on this clone: Since a far larger clone is one base different, this is likely a read error. This sample includes further DNA sequences coding for the same CDR3. This chain connects TRBV27 to TRBJ2-7, with TRBD2 matching over 9 bases. CDR3 length equals 15 residues. The germline CDR1 and CDR2 sequences are MNHEY and SMNVEV (reference sequence). The CDR3 protein is CASILGSGSSYEQYF. The CDR3 DNA reads TGTGCTAGCATATTGGGTAGCGGGAGCTCCTACGAGCAGTACTTC.

V is TRBV28 and J is TRBJ2-7; D is perhaps TRBD2 (6 bases). Trimming shortened V by 6 bases and J by 6 bases, and 18 bases separated the two germline ends. The germline CDR1 and CDR2 sequences are MDHEN and SYDVKM. The CDR3 loop spans 14 amino acids. Here the CDR3 reads CASSPPPGVSEQYF. CDR3 sequence (DNA): TGTGCCAGCAGCCCGCCCCCGGGGGTATCCGAGCAGTACTTC.

CDR3 sequence (DNA): TGTGCCACCAGCAGAGACAGGGTGACCTCCTACGAGCAGTACTTC. Translated, it gives CATSRDRVTSYEQYF. V and J are TRBV15 and TRBJ2-7; D is possibly TRBD1 (5 bases). Per germline, CDR1 LNHNV and CDR2 YYDKDF (reference sequence). V lost 0 bases, J lost 0 bases, and 9 bases lay in between. CDR3 length: 15 amino acids.

With regard to this clone: A much larger clone lies one base from this, so it may be a read error. V and J are TRBV6-4 and TRBJ2-1; 8 nucleotides match TRBD2. V shed 2 bases and J 6 bases; nucleotides not matched to a gene: 6. Germline V gene lookup returns CDR1 MRHNA and CDR2 SNTAGT. This CDR3 spans 15 amino acids. The CDR3: CASSDASLAGNEQFF. The DNA of the CDR3 is TGTGCCAGCAGTGACGCCAGCCTAGCGGGCAATGAGCAGTTCTTC.

The chain joins TRBV9 to TRBJ2-5, with 8 positions matching TRBD2. The CDR3 is made up of 17 amino acids. Germline V gene data show CDR1 as SGDLS and CDR2 as YYNGEE. Germline trimming cut 0 bases from V and 2 bases from J; bases unmatched to any gene: 9. The CDR3 DNA follows: TGTGCCAGCAGCGTAGCCGGGTTCGCGGGAGGACAAGAGACCCAGTACTTC. Amino acid sequence: CASSVAGFAGGQETQYF. Full variable domain (outside the CDR3, taken from reference TRBV9 and TRBJ2-5): DSGVTQTPKHLITATGQRVTLRCSPRSGDLSVYWYQQSLDQGLQFLIQYYNGEERAKGNILERFSAQQFPDLHSELNLSSLELGDSALYFCASSVAGFAGGQETQYFGPGTRLLVL.

This chain links TRBV4-3 with TRBJ2-1, with D possibly being TRBD2 (6 bases). Germline CDR1 and CDR2: LGHNA and YSLEER. V gave up 0 bases and J gave up 0 bases, with 12 bases separating them. This CDR3 is built from 17 residues. This CDR3 is CASSQEPSESSYNEQFF. CDR3 sequence (DNA): TGCGCCAGCAGCCAAGAACCTAGCGAGAGCTCCTACAATGAGCAGTTCTTC.

The chain combines TRBV6-5 with TRBJ2-7; possibly TRBD1 or TRBD2 for D (5 bases each). The V gene's germline CDR1 is MNHEY and CDR2 SVGAGI. The CDR3 is 12 residues long. V shed 6 bases and J shed 3 bases, with 9 bases lying between them. DNA for the CDR3: TGTGCCAGCAGCCGGGACGGCTACGAGCAGTACTTC. Protein sequence: CASSRDGYEQYF.

The chain couples TRBV10-3 to TRBJ2-5, with 14 bases lining up with TRBD2. The CDR3 consists of 18 residues. Germline CDR1 and CDR2: ENHRY and SYGVKD. With 6 bases clipped from V and 5 bases from J, the junction kept 14 bases outside the gene matches. The CDR3 sequence is CAISPGTSGRVTDETQYF. The CDR3, as DNA: TGTGCCATCAGCCCGGGGACTAGCGGGAGAGTGACAGACGAGACCCAGTACTTC.

Remarks on this clone: It is likely a read error: a sequence one base away is far more abundant. The chain combines TRBV5-1 with TRBJ2-2, with unresolved D. Deletions cut 7 bases from V and 6 bases from J, with 10 bases between. The CDR3 runs 12 residues. The germline CDR1 and CDR2 sequences are SGHRS and YFSETQ. This CDR3 is CASGPVPGELFF. The DNA for the CDR3 is TGCGCCAGCGGCCCTGTTCCCGGGGAGCTGTTTTTT.